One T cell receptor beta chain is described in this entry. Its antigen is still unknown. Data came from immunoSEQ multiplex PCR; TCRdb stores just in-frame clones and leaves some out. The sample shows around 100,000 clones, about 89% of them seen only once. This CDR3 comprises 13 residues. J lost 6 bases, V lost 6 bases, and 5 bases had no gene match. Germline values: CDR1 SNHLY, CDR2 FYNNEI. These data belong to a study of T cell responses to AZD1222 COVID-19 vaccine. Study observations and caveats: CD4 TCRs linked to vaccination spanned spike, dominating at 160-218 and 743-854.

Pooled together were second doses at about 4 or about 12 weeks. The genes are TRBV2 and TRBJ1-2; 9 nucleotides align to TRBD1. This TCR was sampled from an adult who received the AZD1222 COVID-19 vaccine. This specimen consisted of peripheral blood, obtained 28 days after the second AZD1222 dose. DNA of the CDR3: TGTGCCAGCAGGACCGGGACAGGGAATGGCTACACCTTC. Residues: CASRTGTGNGYTF.